The clone carrying this T cell receptor (beta chain) came up once. Its specificity is unknown. This sample was taken from a study of cytomegalovirus exposure and HLA in healthy donors. Study observations and caveats: TCR beta chains numbering 164 were designated cytomegalovirus-associated.

Germline CDR1 is SGHRS and CDR2 is YFSETQ. J was trimmed by 4 bases and V by 5 bases; bases with no gene match: 4. This CDR3 region has 14 residues. Both 60 Vbeta primers and 13 Jbeta primers went into the PCR. Assay used: immunoSEQ multiplex PCR; TCRdb lists only in-frame clones, some missing. In the table there are around 170,000 clones, roughly 79% of which are singletons. This receptor was identified in a woman aged 35 to 49 in good health and CMV-seropositive. Sequencing was performed on PBMCs. The chain joins TRBV5-1 to TRBJ2-3; 10 nucleotides agree with TRBD2. Here the CDR3 reads CASRSGGAADTQYF. The DNA of the CDR3 is TGCGCCAGCAGAAGCGGGGGGGCCGCAGATACGCAGTATTTT.